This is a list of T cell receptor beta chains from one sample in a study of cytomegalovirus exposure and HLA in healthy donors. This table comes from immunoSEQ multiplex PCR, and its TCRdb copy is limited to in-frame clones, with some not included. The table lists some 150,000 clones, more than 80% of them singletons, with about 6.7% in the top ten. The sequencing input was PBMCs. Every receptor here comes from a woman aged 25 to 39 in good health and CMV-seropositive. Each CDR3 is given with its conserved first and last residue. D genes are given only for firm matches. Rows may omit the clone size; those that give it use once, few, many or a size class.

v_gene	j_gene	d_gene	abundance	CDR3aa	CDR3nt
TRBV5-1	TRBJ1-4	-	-	CASSVGDATNEKLFF	TGCGCCAGCAGCGTCGGGGATGCAACTAATGAAAAACTGTTTTTT
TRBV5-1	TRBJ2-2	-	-	CASSARTDTGELFF	TGCGCCAGCAGCGCCCGGACAGACACCGGGGAGCTGTTTTTT
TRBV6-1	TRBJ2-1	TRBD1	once	CASRELGTVRNEQFF	TGTGCCAGCAGGGAATTAGGGACAGTGCGCAATGAGCAGTTCTTC
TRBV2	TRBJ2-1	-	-	CASSDSFDEQFF	TGTGCCAGCAGCGACAGCTTCGATGAGCAGTTCTTC
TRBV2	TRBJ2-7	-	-	CASRIPGAYEQYF	TGTGCCAGCAGGATCCCGGGGGCCTACGAGCAGTACTTC
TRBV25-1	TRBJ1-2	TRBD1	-	CASSEFGQGARDGYTF	TGTGCCAGCAGTGAATTCGGACAGGGGGCGCGGGATGGCTACACCTTC
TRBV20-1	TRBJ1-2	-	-	CSGLSYGYTF	TGCAGTGGACTGAGCTATGGCTACACCTTC
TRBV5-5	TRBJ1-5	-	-	CASSFERDYSNQPQHF	TGTGCCAGCAGCTTTGAGAGGGATTATAGCAATCAGCCCCAGCATTTT
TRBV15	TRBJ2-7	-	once	CATSRTAQTGEQYF	TGTGCCACCAGCAGGACAGCCCAGACGGGCGAGCAGTACTTC
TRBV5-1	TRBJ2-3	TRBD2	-	CASSRPGGGTDTQYF	TGCGCCAGCAGCCGGCCGGGGGGTGGCACAGATACGCAGTATTTT
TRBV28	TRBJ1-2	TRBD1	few	CASRPGQGRAGYTF	TGTGCCAGCAGGCCGGGACAGGGTAGGGCTGGCTACACCTTC
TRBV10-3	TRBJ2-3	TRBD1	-	CAISLDRGSTDTQYF	TGTGCCATCAGCCTTGACAGGGGGAGCACAGATACGCAGTATTTT
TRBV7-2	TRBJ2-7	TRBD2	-	CASSLGAGGLFEQYF	TGTGCCAGCAGCTTAGGAGCGGGAGGTTTATTCGAGCAGTACTTC
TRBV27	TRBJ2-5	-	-	CASSSQMTPYQETQYF	TGTGCCAGCAGTTCACAAATGACACCGTACCAAGAGACCCAGTACTTC
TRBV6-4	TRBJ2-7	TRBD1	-	CASSDLHWTGTGPSYEQYF	TGTGCCAGCAGTGACTTACACTGGACCGGGACAGGTCCCTCCTACGAGCAGTACTTC
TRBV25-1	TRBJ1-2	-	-	CASSESSTGPHGYTF	TGTGCCAGCAGTGAATCGAGCACAGGCCCCCATGGCTACACCTTC
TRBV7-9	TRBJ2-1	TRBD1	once	CASSNRDRVKGDDNEQFF	TGTGCCAGCAGCAATCGGGACAGGGTTAAGGGGGACGACAATGAGCAGTTCTTC
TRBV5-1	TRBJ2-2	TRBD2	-	CASARRGGSGELFF	TGCGCCAGCGCTCGGCGGGGGGGTTCCGGGGAGCTGTTTTTT
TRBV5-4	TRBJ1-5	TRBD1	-	CASSFPRTGGNQPQHF	TGTGCCAGCAGCTTTCCCCGGACAGGTGGCAATCAGCCCCAGCATTTT
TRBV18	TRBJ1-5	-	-	CASSPGGANGQPQHF	TGTGCCAGCTCCCCGGGGGGGGCGAACGGTCAGCCCCAGCATTTT
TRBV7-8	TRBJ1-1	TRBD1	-	CASRQGINTEAFF	TGTGCCAGCCGACAGGGCATTAACACTGAAGCTTTCTTT
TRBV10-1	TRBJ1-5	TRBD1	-	CASSEFTGASNQPQHF	TGCGCCAGCAGTGAATTTACAGGGGCCAGCAATCAGCCCCAGCATTTT
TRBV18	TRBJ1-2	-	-	CASSLDRSNYGYTF	TGTGCCAGCTCACTCGACAGGTCTAACTATGGCTACACCTTC
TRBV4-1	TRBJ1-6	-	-	CASSQATNSPLHF	TGCGCCAGCAGCCAAGCTACTAATTCACCCCTCCACTTT
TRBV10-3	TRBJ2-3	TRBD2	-	CAIRGLAGVADTQYF	TGTGCCATCAGAGGACTAGCGGGAGTGGCAGATACGCAGTATTTT
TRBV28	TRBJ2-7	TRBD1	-	CATRGTGAFYEQYF	TGTGCCACCAGGGGGACAGGGGCTTTTTACGAGCAGTACTTC
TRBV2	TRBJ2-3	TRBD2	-	CASSALAGGADTQYF	TGTGCCAGCAGTGCACTAGCGGGGGGGGCAGATACGCAGTATTTT
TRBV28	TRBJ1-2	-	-	CASRPAGNYGYTF	TGTGCCAGCAGGCCTGCCGGGAACTATGGCTACACCTTC
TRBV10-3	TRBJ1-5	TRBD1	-	CAISAGQGNQPQHF	TGTGCCATCAGTGCGGGACAGGGGAATCAGCCCCAGCATTTT
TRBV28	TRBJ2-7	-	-	CASSPLSHYWSYEQYF	TGTGCCAGCAGTCCATTATCCCATTACTGGTCCTACGAGCAGTACTTC
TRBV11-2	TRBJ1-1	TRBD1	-	CASSNPRTGSTEAFF	TGTGCCAGCAGCAACCCCCGGACAGGGAGTACTGAAGCTTTCTTT
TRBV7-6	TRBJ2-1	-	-	CASKQGSLVDEQFF	TGTGCCAGCAAACAGGGTTCCTTGGTGGATGAGCAGTTCTTC